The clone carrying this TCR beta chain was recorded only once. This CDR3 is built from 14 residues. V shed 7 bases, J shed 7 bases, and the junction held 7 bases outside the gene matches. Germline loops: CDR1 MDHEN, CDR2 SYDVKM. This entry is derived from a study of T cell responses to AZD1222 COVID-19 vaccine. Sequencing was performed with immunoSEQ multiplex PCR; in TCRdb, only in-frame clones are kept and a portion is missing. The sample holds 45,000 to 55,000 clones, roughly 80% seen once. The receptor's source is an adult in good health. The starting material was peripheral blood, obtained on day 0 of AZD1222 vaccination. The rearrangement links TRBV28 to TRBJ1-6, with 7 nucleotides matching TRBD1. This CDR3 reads CASMTSGGNSPLHF. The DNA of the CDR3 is TGTGCCAGCATGACTTCAGGGGGGAATTCACCCCTCCACTTT.